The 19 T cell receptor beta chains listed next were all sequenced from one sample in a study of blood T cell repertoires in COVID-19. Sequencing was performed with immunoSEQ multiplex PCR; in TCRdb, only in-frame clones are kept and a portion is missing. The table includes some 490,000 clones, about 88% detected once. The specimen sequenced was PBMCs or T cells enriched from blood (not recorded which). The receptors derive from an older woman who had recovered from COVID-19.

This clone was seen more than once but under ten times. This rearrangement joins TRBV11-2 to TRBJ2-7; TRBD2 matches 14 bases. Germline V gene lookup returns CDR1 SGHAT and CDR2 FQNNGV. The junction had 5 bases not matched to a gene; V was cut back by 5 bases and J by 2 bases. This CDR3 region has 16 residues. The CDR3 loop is CASSATSGGETYEQYF. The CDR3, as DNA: TGTGCCAGCAGCGCGACTAGCGGGGGGGAAACCTACGAGCAGTACTTC.

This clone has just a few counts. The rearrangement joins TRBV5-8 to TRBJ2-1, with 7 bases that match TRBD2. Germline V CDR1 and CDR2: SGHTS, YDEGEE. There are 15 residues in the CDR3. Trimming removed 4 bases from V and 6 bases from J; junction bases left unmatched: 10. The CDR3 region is CASSITGLGGNEQFF. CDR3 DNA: TGTGCCAGCAGCATCACCGGACTAGGAGGCAATGAGCAGTTCTTC.

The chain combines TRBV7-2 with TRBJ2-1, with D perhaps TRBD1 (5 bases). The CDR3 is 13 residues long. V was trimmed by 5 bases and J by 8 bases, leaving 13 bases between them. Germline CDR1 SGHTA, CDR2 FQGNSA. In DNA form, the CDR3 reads TGTGCCAGCAGCATTGGCAGGGCCCATGAGCAGTTCTTC. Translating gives CASSIGRAHEQFF.

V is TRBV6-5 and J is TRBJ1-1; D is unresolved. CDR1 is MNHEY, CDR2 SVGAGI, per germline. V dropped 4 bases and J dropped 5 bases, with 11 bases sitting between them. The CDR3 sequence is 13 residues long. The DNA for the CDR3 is TGTGCCAGCAGTTTCCGACAACGGACTGAAGCTTTCTTT. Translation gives CASSFRQRTEAFF.

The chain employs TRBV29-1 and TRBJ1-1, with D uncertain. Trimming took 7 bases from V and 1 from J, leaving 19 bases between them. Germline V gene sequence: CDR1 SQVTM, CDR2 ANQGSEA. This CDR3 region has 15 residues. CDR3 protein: CSALGDPPTNTEAFF. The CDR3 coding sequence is TGCAGCGCCCTAGGCGATCCCCCTACGAACACTGAAGCTTTCTTT.

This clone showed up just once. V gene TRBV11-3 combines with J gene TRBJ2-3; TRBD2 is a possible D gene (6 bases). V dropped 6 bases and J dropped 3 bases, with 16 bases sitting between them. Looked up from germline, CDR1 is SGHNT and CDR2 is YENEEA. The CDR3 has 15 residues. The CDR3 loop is CASSKTGERTDTQYF. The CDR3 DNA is TGTGCCAGCAGTAAAACGGGGGAACGGACAGATACGCAGTATTTT.

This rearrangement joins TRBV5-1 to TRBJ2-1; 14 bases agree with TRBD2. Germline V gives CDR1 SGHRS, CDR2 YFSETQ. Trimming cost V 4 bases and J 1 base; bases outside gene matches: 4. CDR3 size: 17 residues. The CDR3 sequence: CASSPGLAGGSYNEQFF. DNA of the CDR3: TGCGCCAGCAGCCCCGGACTAGCGGGGGGTTCCTACAATGAGCAGTTCTTC.

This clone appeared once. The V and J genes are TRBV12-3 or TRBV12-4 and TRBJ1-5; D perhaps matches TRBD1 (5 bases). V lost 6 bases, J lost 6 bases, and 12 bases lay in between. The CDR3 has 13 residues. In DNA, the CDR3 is TGTGCCAGCAGCCTGACGGGGGGTCAGCCCCAGCATTTT. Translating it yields CASSLTGGQPQHF.

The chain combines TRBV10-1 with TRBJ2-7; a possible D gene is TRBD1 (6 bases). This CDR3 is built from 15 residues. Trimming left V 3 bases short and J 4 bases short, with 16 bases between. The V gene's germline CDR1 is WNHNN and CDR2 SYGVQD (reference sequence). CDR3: CASSDPGTGQYEQYF. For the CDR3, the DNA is TGCGCCAGCAGTGATCCGGGGACGGGACAATACGAGCAGTACTTC.

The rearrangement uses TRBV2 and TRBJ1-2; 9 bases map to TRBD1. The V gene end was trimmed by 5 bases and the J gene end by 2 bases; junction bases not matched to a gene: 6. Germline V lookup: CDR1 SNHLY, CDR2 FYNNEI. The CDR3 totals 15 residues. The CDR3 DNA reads TGTGCCAGCAGTATTTCCGGGACAGGGAACTATGGCTACACCTTC. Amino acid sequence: CASSISGTGNYGYTF.

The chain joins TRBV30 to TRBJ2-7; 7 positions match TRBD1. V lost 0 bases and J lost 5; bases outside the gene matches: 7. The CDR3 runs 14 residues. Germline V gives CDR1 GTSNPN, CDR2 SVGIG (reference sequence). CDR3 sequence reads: CAWSVGQARNEQYF. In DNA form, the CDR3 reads TGTGCCTGGAGTGTTGGACAGGCTAGGAACGAGCAGTACTTC.

The CDR3 DNA reads as TGCAGTGCCTCGACAACGAACACTGAAGCTTTCTTT. Translation gives CSASTTNTEAFF. The chain uses TRBV29-1 and TRBJ1-1; unclear D gene. CDR3 size: 12 residues. Germline V gene sequence: CDR1 SQVTM, CDR2 ANQGSEA.

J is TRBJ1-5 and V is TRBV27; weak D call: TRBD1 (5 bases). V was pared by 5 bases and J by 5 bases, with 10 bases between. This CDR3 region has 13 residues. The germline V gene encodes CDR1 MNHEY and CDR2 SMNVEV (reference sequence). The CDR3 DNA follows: TGTGCCAGCAGTGCGACAGTCGATCAGCCCCAGCATTTT. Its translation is CASSATVDQPQHF.

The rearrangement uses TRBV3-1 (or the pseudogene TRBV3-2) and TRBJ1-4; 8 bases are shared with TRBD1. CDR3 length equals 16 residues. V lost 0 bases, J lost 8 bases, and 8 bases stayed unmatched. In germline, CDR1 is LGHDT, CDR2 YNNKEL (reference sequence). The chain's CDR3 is CASSQDGGTGWEKLFF. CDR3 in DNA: TGTGCCAGCAGCCAAGATGGGGGGACAGGTTGGGAAAAACTGTTTTTT.

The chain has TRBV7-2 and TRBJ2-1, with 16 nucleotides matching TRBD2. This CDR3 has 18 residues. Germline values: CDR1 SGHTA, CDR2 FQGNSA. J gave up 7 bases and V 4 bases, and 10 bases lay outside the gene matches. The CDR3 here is CASSSGTSGGAAINEQFF. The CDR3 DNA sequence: TGTGCCAGCAGCTCTGGGACTAGCGGGGGGGCCGCTATAAATGAGCAGTTCTTC.

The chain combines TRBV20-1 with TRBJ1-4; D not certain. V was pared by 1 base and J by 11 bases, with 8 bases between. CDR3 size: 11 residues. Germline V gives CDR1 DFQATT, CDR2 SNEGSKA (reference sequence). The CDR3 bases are TGCAGTGCTAGAGCTCCACAGAAACTGTTTTTT. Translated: CSARAPQKLFF.

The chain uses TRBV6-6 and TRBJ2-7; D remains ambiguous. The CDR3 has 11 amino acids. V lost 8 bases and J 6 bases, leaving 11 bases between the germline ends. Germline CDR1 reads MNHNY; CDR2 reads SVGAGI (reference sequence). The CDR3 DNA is TGTGCCAGCCTGCACTCAGGCGAGCAGTACTTC. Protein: CASLHSGEQYF.

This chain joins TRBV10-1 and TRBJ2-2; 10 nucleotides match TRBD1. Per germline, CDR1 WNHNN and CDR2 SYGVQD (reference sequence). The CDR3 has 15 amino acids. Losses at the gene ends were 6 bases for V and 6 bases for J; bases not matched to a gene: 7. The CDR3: CASSGTGDLAGELFF. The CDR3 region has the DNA TGCGCCAGCAGCGGGACAGGGGATTTGGCCGGGGAGCTGTTTTTT.

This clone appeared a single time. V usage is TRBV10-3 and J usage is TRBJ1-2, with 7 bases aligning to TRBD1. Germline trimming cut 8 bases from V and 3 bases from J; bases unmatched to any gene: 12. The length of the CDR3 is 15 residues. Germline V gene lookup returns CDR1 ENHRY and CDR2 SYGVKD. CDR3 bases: TGTGCCATCTTCGGTGACAGGGCTACGGACTATGGCTACACCTTC. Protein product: CAIFGDRATDYGYTF.